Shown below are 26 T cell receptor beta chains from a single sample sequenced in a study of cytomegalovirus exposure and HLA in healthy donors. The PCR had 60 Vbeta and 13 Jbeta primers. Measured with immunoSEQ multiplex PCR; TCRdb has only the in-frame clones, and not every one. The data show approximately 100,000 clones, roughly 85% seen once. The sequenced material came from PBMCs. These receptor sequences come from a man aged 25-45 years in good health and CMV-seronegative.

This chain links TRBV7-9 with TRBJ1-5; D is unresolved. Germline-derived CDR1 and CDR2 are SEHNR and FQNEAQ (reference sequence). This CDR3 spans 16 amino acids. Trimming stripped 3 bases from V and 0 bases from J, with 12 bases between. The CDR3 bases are TGTGCCAGCAGCTTCTTTTCGGGTAATAGCAATCAGCCCCAGCATTTT. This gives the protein CASSFFSGNSNQPQHF.

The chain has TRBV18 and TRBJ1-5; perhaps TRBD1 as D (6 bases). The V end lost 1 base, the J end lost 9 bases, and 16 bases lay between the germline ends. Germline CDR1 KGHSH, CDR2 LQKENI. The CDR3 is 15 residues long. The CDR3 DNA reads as TGTGCCAGCTCACCACGGGGGCAGGCAGCTGGGCCCCAGCATTTT. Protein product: CASSPRGQAAGPQHF.

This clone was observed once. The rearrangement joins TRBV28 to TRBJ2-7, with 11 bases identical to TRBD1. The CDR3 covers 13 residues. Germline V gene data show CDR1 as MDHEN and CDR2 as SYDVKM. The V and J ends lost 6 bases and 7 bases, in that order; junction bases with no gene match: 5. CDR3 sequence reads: CASRRTGGQEQYF. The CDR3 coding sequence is TGTGCCAGCAGAAGGACAGGGGGCCAAGAGCAGTACTTC.

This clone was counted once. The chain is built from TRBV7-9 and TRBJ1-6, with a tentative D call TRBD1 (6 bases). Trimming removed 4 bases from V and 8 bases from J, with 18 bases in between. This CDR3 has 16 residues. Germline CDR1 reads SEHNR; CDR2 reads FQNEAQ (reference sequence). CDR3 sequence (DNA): TGTGCCAGCAGCTCGTCGGGGGGCGCGGTCCATTCACCCCTCCACTTT. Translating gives CASSSSGGAVHSPLHF.

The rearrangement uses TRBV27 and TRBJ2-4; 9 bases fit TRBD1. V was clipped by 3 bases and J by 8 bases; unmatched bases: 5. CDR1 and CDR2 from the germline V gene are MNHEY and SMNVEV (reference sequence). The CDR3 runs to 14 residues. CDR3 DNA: TGTGCCAGCAGTTTTGACAGGGGGTTGGACATTCAGTACTTC. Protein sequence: CASSFDRGLDIQYF.

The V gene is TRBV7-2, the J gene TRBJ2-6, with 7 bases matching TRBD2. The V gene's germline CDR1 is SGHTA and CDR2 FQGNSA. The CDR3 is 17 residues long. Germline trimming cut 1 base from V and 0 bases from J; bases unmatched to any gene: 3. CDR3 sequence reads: CASSLVGGFSGANVLTF. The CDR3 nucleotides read TGTGCCAGCAGCTTAGTGGGAGGGTTCTCTGGGGCCAACGTCCTGACTTTC.

The CDR3 DNA is TGTGCCTGGAGTGTCTGGACTAGCGGGAGGGAAGAGACCCAGTACTTC. It encodes CAWSVWTSGREETQYF. J is TRBJ2-5 and V is TRBV30; 15 bases are a match to TRBD2. V gave up 0 bases and J gave up 3 bases; unmatched junction bases: 2. Germline V CDR1 and CDR2: GTSNPN, SVGIG (reference sequence). The CDR3 is made up of 16 amino acids.

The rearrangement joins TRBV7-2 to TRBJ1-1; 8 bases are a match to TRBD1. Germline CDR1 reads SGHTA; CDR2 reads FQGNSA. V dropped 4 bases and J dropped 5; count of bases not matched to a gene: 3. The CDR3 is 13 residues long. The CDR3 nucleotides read TGTGCCAGCAGCTCCGACAGGGGTACTGAAGCTTTCTTT. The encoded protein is CASSSDRGTEAFF. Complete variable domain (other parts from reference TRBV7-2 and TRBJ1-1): GAGVSQSPSNKVTEKGKDVELRCDPISGHTALYWYRQSLGQGLEFLIYFQGNSAPDKSGLPSDRFSAERTGGSVSTLTIQRTQQEDSAVYLCASSSDRGTEAFFGQGTRLTVV.

Here the CDR3 DNA reads TGTGCCAGCAGTTTCGGGACTTCTGGAAACACCATATATTTT. Translating gives CASSFGTSGNTIYF. The chain uses TRBV28 and TRBJ1-3; TRBD1 might be the D (5 bases). The CDR3 has 14 amino acids. V was clipped by 3 bases and J by 1 base, with 7 bases between them. In germline, CDR1 is MDHEN, CDR2 SYDVKM. The whole variable domain, filled in from reference TRBV28 and TRBJ1-3, reads DVKVTQSSRYLVKRTGEKVFLECVQDMDHENMFWYRQDPGLGLRLIYFSYDVKMKEKGDIPEGYSVSREKKERFSLILESASTNQTSMYLCASSFGTSGNTIYFGEGSWLTVV.

CDR3 DNA: TGTGCCAGTGGACTAGCGGGACGACACACAGATACGCAGTATTTT. Translation: CASGLAGRHTDTQYF. The rearrangement uses TRBV28 and TRBJ2-3, with 12 bases aligning to TRBD2. Germline CDR1 reads MDHEN; CDR2 reads SYDVKM. The CDR3 totals 15 residues. The V and J ends lost 9 bases and 2 bases, in that order; junction bases with no gene match: 6.

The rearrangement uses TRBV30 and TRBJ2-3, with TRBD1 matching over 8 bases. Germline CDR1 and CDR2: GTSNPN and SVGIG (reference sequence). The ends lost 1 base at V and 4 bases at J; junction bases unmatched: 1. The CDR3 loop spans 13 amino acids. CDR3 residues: CAWSGQGPDTQYF. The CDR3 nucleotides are TGTGCCTGGAGTGGACAGGGGCCAGATACGCAGTATTTT.

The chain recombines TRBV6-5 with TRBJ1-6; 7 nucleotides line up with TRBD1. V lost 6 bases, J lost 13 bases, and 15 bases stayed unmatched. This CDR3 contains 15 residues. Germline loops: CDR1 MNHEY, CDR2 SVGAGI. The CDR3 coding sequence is TGTGCCAGCAGGAAATACAGGGGTACCGCATTGCCCCTCCACTTT. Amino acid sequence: CASRKYRGTALPLHF.

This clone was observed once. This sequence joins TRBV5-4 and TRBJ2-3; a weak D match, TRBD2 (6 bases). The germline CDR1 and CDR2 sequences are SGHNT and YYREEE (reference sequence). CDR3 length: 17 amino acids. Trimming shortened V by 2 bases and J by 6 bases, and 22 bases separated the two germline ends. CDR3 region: CASSFGDPAGFTDTQYF. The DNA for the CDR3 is TGTGCCAGCAGCTTTGGGGACCCCGCGGGGTTCACGGATACGCAGTATTTT.

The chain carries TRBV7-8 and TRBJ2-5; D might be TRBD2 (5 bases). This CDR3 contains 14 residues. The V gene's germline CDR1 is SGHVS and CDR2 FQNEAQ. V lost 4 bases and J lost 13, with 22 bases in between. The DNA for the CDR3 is TGTGCCAGCAGCTCAGCCCCCAAGAGCGGTTTATGGTACTTC. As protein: CASSSAPKSGLWYF.

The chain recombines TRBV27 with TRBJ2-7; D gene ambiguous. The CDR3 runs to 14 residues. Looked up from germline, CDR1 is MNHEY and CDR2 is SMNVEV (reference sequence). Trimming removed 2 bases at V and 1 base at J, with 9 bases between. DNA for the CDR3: TGTGCCAGCAGTTTAGTTCCCAGTTCCTACGAGCAGTACTTC. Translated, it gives CASSLVPSSYEQYF.

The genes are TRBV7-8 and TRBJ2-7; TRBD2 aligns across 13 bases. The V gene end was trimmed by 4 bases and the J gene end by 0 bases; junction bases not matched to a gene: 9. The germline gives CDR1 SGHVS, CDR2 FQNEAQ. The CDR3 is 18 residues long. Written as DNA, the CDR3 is TGTGCCAGCAGCTCGGCTCGCCGACTAGCGGGGGGCTCCTACGAGCAGTACTTC. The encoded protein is CASSSARRLAGGSYEQYF.

CDR3 sequence (DNA): TGCGCCAGCAGCCTTAATTCGCCAGGATCCTACGAGCAGTACTTC. This codes for CASSLNSPGSYEQYF. The chain recombines TRBV4-3 with TRBJ2-7; D gene uncertain. This CDR3 is built from 15 residues. V was trimmed by 4 bases and J by 1 base, leaving 14 bases between them. Looked up from germline, CDR1 is LGHNA and CDR2 is YSLEER.

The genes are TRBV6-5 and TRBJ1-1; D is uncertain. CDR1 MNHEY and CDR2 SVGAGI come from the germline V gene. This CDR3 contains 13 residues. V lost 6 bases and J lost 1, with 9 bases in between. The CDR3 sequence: CASSLSPNTEAFF. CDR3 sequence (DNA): TGTGCCAGCAGCCTTAGTCCGAACACTGAAGCTTTCTTT.

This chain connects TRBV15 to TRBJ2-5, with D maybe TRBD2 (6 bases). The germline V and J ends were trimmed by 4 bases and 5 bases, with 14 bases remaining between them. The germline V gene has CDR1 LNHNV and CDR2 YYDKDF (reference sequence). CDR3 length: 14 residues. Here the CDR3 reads CATSTSTRAETQYF. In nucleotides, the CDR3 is TGTGCCACCAGCACTTCGACTAGAGCGGAGACCCAGTACTTC.

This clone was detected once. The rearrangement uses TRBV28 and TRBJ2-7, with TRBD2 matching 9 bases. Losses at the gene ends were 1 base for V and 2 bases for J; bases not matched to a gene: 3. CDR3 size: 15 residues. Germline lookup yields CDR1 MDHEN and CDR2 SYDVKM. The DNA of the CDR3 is TGTGCCAGCAGTTTATCCCCTAGCGGGGCCTACGAGCAGTACTTC. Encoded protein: CASSLSPSGAYEQYF.

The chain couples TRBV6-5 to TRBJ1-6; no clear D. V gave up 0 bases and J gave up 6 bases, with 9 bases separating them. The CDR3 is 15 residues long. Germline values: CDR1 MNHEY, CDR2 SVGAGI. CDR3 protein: CASSYSIAGNSPLHF. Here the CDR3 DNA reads TGTGCCAGCAGTTACTCGATAGCCGGTAATTCACCCCTCCACTTT.

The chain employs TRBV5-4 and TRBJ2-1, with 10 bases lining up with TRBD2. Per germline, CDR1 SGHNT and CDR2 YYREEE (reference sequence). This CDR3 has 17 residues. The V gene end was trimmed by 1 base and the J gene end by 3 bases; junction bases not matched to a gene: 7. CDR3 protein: CASSLMRGTSDYNEQFF. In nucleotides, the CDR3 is TGTGCCAGCAGCTTGATGAGAGGGACTAGCGACTACAATGAGCAGTTCTTC.

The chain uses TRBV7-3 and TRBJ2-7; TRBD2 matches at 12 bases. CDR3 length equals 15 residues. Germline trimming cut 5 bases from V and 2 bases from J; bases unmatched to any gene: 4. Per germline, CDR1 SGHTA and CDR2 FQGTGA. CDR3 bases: TGTGCCAGCAGCCCAACTAGCGGGGGGACCTACGAGCAGTACTTC. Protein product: CASSPTSGGTYEQYF.

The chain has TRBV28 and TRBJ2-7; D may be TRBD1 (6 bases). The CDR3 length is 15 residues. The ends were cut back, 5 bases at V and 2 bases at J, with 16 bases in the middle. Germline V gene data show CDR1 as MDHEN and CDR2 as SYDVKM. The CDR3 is CASSNPGQFPYEQYF. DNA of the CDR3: TGTGCCAGCAGTAATCCTGGACAGTTTCCCTACGAGCAGTACTTC.

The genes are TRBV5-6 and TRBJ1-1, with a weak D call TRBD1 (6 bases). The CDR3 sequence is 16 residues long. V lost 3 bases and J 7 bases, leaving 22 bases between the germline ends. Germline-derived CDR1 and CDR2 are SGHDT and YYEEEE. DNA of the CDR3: TGTGCCAGCAGCTCAGACAGGATCGGAAGGGGGAGTGAAGCTTTCTTT. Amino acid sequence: CASSSDRIGRGSEAFF.

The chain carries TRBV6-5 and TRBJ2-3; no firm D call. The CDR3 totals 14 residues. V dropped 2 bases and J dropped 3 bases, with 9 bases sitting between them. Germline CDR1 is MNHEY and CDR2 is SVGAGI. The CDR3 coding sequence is TGTGCCAGCAGTTACGGTCGCGGAACAGATACGCAGTATTTT. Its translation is CASSYGRGTDTQYF.